This TCR beta chain was documented in a study of OX40 agonist ivuxolimab in advanced cancers. Study results and caveats: Partial responders at 0.1-3.0 mg/kg showed near-lowest clonal expansion. Average numbers of expanded clones were greater in CD8+ T cells than in CD4+. Certain nonresponding patients likewise had low normalized T-cell clonal expansion.

Clones were sequenced by immunoSEQ multiplex PCR, and TCRdb holds only the in-frame ones, with some missing. The data hold roughly 49,000 clones, with 60% to 80% observed a single time. CDR1 is SGHVS and CDR2 is FQNEAQ in the germline V gene. The germline V and J ends were trimmed by 2 bases and 4 bases, with 11 bases remaining between them. This CDR3 region has 14 residues. This clone came up once. The antigen is undetermined. The sample in question was CD4+ or CD8+ T cells sorted from blood, obtained in a trial of the OX40 agonist ivuxolimab. The receptor's source is an adult with an advanced solid tumor such as melanoma, head and neck, liver or kidney cancer. The chain links TRBV7-8 to TRBJ1-2; no firm D call. The CDR3 spells CASSLSGALYGYTF. The CDR3 region has the DNA TGTGCCAGCAGCTTATCCGGCGCCCTCTATGGCTACACCTTC. The complete variable domain, with remaining parts taken from reference TRBV7-8 and TRBJ1-2, reads GAGVSQSPRYKVAKRGQDVALRCDPISGHVSLFWYQQALGQGPEFLTYFQNEAQLDKSGLPSDRFFAERPEGSVSTLKIQRTQQEDSAVYLCASSLSGALYGYTFGSGTRLTVV.